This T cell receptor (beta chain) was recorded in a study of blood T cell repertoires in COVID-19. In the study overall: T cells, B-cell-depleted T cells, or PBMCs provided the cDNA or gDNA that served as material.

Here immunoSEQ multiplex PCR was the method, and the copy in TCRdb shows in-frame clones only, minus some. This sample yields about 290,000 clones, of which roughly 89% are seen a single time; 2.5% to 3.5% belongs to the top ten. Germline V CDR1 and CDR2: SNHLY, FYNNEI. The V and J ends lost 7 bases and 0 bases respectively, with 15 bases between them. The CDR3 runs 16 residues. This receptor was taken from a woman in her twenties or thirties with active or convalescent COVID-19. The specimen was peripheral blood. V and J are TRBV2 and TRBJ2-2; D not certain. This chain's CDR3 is CASKRQPDSNTGELFF. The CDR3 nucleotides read TGTGCCAGCAAACGCCAGCCTGACTCGAACACCGGGGAGCTGTTTTTT.